These T cell receptor beta chains were read from a single sample in a study of response to subunit inactivated influenza vaccine. TCRdb re-called the RT-PCR reads with MiXCR, one entry per CDR3 protein. The table has 170,000 or so distinct CDR3 sequences, approximately 11% seen once. The sample was CD8+ T cells sorted from PBMCs, taken less than 25 months after vaccination. These receptor sequences come from a man aged 50 to 75 who received an inactivated influenza vaccine. CDR3s include the opening cysteine and the closing phenylalanine or tryptophan. A D gene is named only where the DNA matches it firmly. Part of the rows lack a size; the others show once, few, many or a class for expanded clones.

J | size | D | V | CDR3 | DNA
TRBJ1-2 | many | . | TRBV7-9 | CASSLVAGNYGYTF | TGTGCCAGCAGCTTAGTGGCGGGTAACTATGGCTACACCTTC
TRBJ2-5 | few | TRBD2 | TRBV12-3/TRBV12-4 | CASSMRGAPAAQETQYF | TGTGCCAGCAGCATGCGGGGGGCACCCGCCGCACAAGAGACCCAGTACTTC
TRBJ2-3 | few | TRBD2 | TRBV25-1 | CASRHSGGIDTQYF | TGTGCCAGCAGGCATAGCGGGGGAATAGATACGCAGTATTTT
TRBJ2-5 | . | . | TRBV27 | CASRKGTEETQYF | TGTGCCAGCAGAAAAGGGACCGAAGAGACCCAGTACTTC
TRBJ2-1 | many | . | TRBV12-3/TRBV12-4 | CASSFSGSANEQFF | TGTGCCAGCAGTTTCTCGGGTTCTGCCAATGAGCAGTTCTTC
TRBJ2-1 | few | . | TRBV29-1 | CSVEGFGSLNEQFF | TGCAGCGTTGAAGGTTTCGGGAGTCTGAATGAGCAGTTCTTC
TRBJ1-1 | many | . | TRBV29-1 | CSVESEREMDTEAFF | TGCAGCGTTGAGTCGGAACGGGAGATGGACACTGAAGCTTTCTTT
TRBJ2-2 | many | . | TRBV4-2 | CASSQGLFTGELFF | TGTGCCAGCAGCCAAGGGTTATTTACCGGGGAGCTGTTTTTT
TRBJ2-1 | few | TRBD2 | TRBV4-2 | CASSQEAGGTYNEQFF | TGTGCCAGCAGCCAAGAAGCGGGAGGCACCTACAATGAGCAGTTCTTC
TRBJ2-5 | many | . | TRBV5-1 | CASSETGFLGGPQETQYF | TGCGCCAGCAGCGAGACAGGTTTCCTCGGGGGGCCCCAAGAGACCCAGTACTTC
TRBJ1-2 | few | . | TRBV4-1 | CASRSEGPGYTF | TGCGCCAGCCGATCCGAGGGGCCTGGCTACACCTTC
TRBJ1-1 | few | TRBD1 | TRBV16 | CASSQSITGEVNTEAFF | TGTGCCAGCAGCCAATCGATAACAGGGGAAGTGAACACTGAAGCTTTCTTT
TRBJ2-1 | . | TRBD1 | TRBV7-6 | CASSLGDSRSYNEQFF | TGTGCCAGCAGCTTAGGGGACAGTCGCTCCTACAATGAGCAGTTCTTC
TRBJ2-5 | . | TRBD2 | TRBV7-3 | CASSLTPGGAGKETQYF | TGTGCCAGCAGCTTAACCCCGGGAGGAGCGGGTAAAGAGACCCAGTACTTC
TRBJ2-1 | . | . | TRBV2 | CAISGRGQRLNFYNEQFF | TGTGCCATCAGTGGCCGGGGACAACGGTTAAACTTTTACAATGAGCAGTTCTTC
TRBJ1-1 | . | . | TRBV29-1 | CSVVDYTEAFF | TGCAGCGTTGTGGATTATACTGAAGCTTTCTTT
TRBJ2-3 | few | . | TRBV4-2 | CASSPIWSSEATDTQYF | TGTGCCAGCAGCCCGATCTGGAGCTCTGAGGCTACAGATACGCAGTATTTT
TRBJ2-7 | few | TRBD1 | TRBV4-3 | CASSLQGGQGAYEQYF | TGCGCCAGCAGCCTCCAAGGGGGACAGGGGGCTTACGAGCAGTACTTC
TRBJ1-1 | few | TRBD1 | TRBV5-1 | CASSNTQGQNTEAFF | TGCGCCAGCAGCAATACACAGGGGCAGAACACTGAAGCTTTCTTT